Here is one T cell receptor beta chain with its context. Unique molecular identifiers were used to barcode this TCRbeta library. Via MiXCR, TCRdb re-called the PCR reads, giving one row per CDR3 protein. The sample lists 700,000 to 950,000 distinct CDR3 sequences, about 16% occurring once. The CDR3 is 12 amino acids. CDR1 and CDR2 from the germline V gene are LGHDT and YNNKEL (reference sequence). V was trimmed by 2 bases and J by 3 bases, leaving 4 bases between them. This sample was taken from a study of T-cell reconstitution after alpha-beta-depleted transplantation in children. The TCR sequence derives from a male patient under 18 who had a stem cell transplant for acute lymphoblastic leukemia, so the T cells may come from the graft donor. The genes are TRBV3-1 and TRBJ1-2, with D unclear. The sample was PBMCs, mostly from graft donor cells, taken 360 days after TCRalphabeta/CD19-depleted stem cell transplant. The CDR3 loop reads CASSQRHYGYTF. CDR3 coding DNA: TGTGCCAGCAGCCAAAGGCACTATGGCTACACCTTC.